Following are 7 T cell receptor beta chains from one sample sequenced in a study of PD-1 blockade in classical Hodgkin lymphoma. Produced via immunoSEQ multiplex PCR; TCRdb's table is partial and in-frame only. Here the sample spans 20,000 to 25,000 clones, more than 65% being singletons. Each of the patients experienced relapse following autologous stem cell transplantation, and their brentuximab vedotin exposure differed. The sequences come from peripheral blood mononuclear cells (PBMCs), collected at baseline. These receptors originate from a human donor with classical Hodgkin lymphoma.

The rearrangement links TRBV7-9 to TRBJ1-2; D may be TRBD1 (6 bases). In germline, CDR1 is SEHNR, CDR2 FQNEAQ (reference sequence). The V gene lost 7 bases and the J gene lost 8 bases, with 23 bases spanning the gap. This CDR3 has 15 residues. The CDR3: CASTTAFPGGIGYTF. The CDR3 DNA reads TGTGCCAGCACCACCGCCTTTCCGGGGGGCATAGGCTACACCTTC.

This clone came up once. V gene TRBV7-2 combines with J gene TRBJ2-6, with D unresolved. Deletions cut 4 bases from V and 5 bases from J, with 21 bases between. Germline values: CDR1 SGHTA, CDR2 FQGNSA. This CDR3 has 18 amino acids. The CDR3, as DNA: TGTGCCAGCAGCTGTGGATTGAGACGACAAAGTCGGGCCAACGTCCTGACTTTC. Translating gives CASSCGLRRQSRANVLTF.

The genes are TRBV5-4 and TRBJ1-1, with TRBD1 matching over 9 bases. The CDR3 runs 15 residues. V was pared by 1 base and J by 6 bases, with 7 bases of the junction left unmatched. Germline V gene lookup returns CDR1 SGHNT and CDR2 YYREEE (reference sequence). CDR3 residues: CASSLLGTGTSEAFF. As DNA, the CDR3 is TGTGCCAGCAGCTTGTTGGGGACAGGGACGTCTGAAGCTTTCTTT.

V and J are TRBV7-2 and TRBJ2-7; D unclear. Germline-derived CDR1 and CDR2 are SGHTA and FQGNSA. V shed 5 bases and J shed 0 bases, with 14 bases lying between them. The CDR3 consists of 15 residues. CDR3 residues: CASSLGPDTSYEQYF. The CDR3 bases are TGTGCCAGCAGCCTAGGGCCCGACACCTCCTACGAGCAGTACTTC. Based on the CDR3 plus reference TRBV7-2 and TRBJ2-7, the full variable domain is GAGVSQSPSNKVTEKGKDVELRCDPISGHTALYWYRQSLGQGLEFLIYFQGNSAPDKSGLPSDRFSAERTGGSVSTLTIQRTQQEDSAVYLCASSLGPDTSYEQYFGPGTRLTVT.

The rearrangement joins TRBV7-2 to TRBJ2-1; 8 positions agree with TRBD1. Per germline, CDR1 SGHTA and CDR2 FQGNSA. CDR3 length: 15 residues. After removal of 7 bases from V and 9 bases from J, the junction contained 14 bases not matched to a gene. The CDR3 bases are TGTGCCAGCACCCTACCATATCAGGGGGCGCCTGAGCAGTTCTTC. Protein sequence: CASTLPYQGAPEQFF.

The chain joins TRBV11-2 to TRBJ2-5; D is ambiguous. V lost 5 bases and J 5 bases, leaving 18 bases between the germline ends. In germline, CDR1 is SGHAT, CDR2 FQNNGV. CDR3 length equals 15 residues. Written as DNA, the CDR3 is TGTGCCAGCAGCGAACAACATGGAGACGGTGAGACCCAGTACTTC. Translating gives CASSEQHGDGETQYF.

This rearrangement joins TRBV2 to TRBJ2-5; no clear D. The J call is uncertain, as TRBJ2-7 better fits the DNA end. The CDR3 runs 14 residues. The V gene's germline CDR1 is SNHLY and CDR2 FYNNEI. The CDR3 is CASRPFPRTYEQYF. CDR3 nucleotides: TGTGCCAGTAGACCCTTTCCGAGGACCTACGAGCAGTACTTC.